The 2 T cell receptor beta chains listed next were all sequenced from one sample in a study of T cell responses to AZD1222 COVID-19 vaccine. Sequenced by immunoSEQ multiplex PCR; TCRdb stores in-frame clones only, minus some. Of over 150,000 clones detected, about 89% appear once; the ten largest clones hold roughly 3.5%. This specimen consisted of peripheral blood, obtained 28 days after the second AZD1222 dose. These receptors originate from an adult who received the AZD1222 COVID-19 vaccine.

CDR3 in amino acids: CASSGSAVGSTDTQYF. CDR3 nucleotides: TGTGCCAGCAGTGGGTCGGCGGTAGGTAGCACAGATACGCAGTATTTT. The chain employs TRBV2 and TRBJ2-3; no clear D gene. The V end was cut by 4 bases, the J end by 0 bases, with 14 bases between. This CDR3 region has 16 residues. The germline V gene encodes CDR1 SNHLY and CDR2 FYNNEI.

The rearrangement joins TRBV7-8 to TRBJ2-7; 10 positions match TRBD2. CDR1 SGHVS and CDR2 FQNEAQ come from the germline V gene. The length of the CDR3 is 16 residues. Trimming took 1 base from V and 5 from J; bases not matched to a gene: 8. The CDR3 nucleotides read TGTGCCAGCAGCTTAGGCCCCCTAGCGGGAGCCCACGAGCAGTACTTC. Translating gives CASSLGPLAGAHEQYF.